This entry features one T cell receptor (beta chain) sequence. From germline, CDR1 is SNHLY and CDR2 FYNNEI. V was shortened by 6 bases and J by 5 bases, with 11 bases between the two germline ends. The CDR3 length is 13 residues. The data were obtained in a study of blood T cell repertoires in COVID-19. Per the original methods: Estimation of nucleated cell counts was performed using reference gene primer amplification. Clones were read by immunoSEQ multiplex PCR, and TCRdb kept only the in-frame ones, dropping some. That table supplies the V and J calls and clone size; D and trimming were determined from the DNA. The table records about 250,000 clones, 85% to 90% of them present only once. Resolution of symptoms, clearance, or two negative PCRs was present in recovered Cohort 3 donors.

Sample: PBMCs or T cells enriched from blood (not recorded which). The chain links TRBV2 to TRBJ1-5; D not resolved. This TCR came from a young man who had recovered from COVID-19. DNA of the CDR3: TGTGCCAGCAGCCTTGAGTCGGATCAGCCCCAGCATTTT. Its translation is CASSLESDQPQHF.